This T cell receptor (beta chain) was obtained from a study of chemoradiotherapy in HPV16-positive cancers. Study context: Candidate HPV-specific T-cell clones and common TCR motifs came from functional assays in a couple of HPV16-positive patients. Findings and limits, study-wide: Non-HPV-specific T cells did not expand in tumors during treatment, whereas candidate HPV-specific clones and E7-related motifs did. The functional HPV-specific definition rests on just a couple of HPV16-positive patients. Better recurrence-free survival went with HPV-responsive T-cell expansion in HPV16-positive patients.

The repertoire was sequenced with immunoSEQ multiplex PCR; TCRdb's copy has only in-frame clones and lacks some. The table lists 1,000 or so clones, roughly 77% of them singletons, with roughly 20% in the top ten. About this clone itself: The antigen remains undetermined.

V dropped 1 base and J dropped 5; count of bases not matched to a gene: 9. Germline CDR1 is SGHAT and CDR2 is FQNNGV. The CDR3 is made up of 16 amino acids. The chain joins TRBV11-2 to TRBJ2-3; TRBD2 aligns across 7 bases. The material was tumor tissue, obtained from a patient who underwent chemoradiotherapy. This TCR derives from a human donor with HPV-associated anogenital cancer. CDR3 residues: CASSLGGGRSKDTQYF. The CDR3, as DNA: TGTGCCAGCAGCTTAGGGGGGGGAAGGTCTAAAGATACGCAGTATTTT.